These T cell receptor beta chains were read from a single sample in a study of immune characterization of retroperitoneal liposarcoma. TCRdb itself ran the PCR reads through MiXCR, one entry per CDR3 protein. This table has more than 1,000 distinct CDR3 sequences, about two fifths appearing once. Sequencing was done on a sample of tumor tissue. The receptors derive from a male donor with retroperitoneal liposarcoma. The CDR3 runs from the conserved cysteine through the conserved F or W. The order of the fields is J gene, V gene, D gene, CDR3 length, clone size, CDR3 DNA, CDR3 protein. A D gene is named only where the DNA matches it firmly. Expanded clones get a size class; other rows say once, few or many, or leave the size out.

TRBJ2-3 TRBV11-3 . 12 once TGTGCCAGCAGCTCCCCCTACGATACGCAGTATTTT CASSSPYDTQYF
TRBJ2-1 TRBV7-6 TRBD2 17 . TGTGCCAGCAGCTTAGGGGCTAGCGGGACCTCCTACAATGAGCAGTTCTTC CASSLGASGTSYNEQFF
TRBJ2-1 TRBV11-3 . 12 few TGTGCCAGCAGCATTACTAGGAATGAGCAGTTCTTC CASSITRNEQFF
TRBJ2-5 TRBV12-3/TRBV12-4 . 14 . TGTGCCAGCAGTTTACAGCCAGGGCGAGAGACCCAGTACTTC CASSLQPGRETQYF
TRBJ2-1 TRBV7-2 TRBD2 15 . TGTGCCAGCAGCCCAGATAGCGGGAGGTACAATGAGCAGTTCTTC CASSPDSGRYNEQFF
TRBJ2-7 TRBV6-1 . 17 few TGTGCCAGCAGTGAAGCGGCAGCGGACATAGGGGTGAATGAGCAGTACTTC CASSEAAADIGVNEQYF
TRBJ2-1 TRBV7-8 . 13 hyperexpanded TGTGCCAGCAGCTTAGGGACTAACAATGAGCAGTTCTTC CASSLGTNNEQFF
TRBJ1-6 TRBV6-1 . 13 once TGTGCCGGAAAGGATACTGGGAATTCACCCCTCCACTTT CAGKDTGNSPLHF
TRBJ2-1 TRBV6-8 TRBD2 19 . TGTGCCAGCAGTTACGTCGGACTAGCGGTAAGGGGTAGGACCGGTGAGCAGTTCTTC CASSYVGLAVRGRTGEQFF
TRBJ2-7 TRBV27 TRBD2 15 few TGTGCCAGCAGGGGTCGACTAGCGGGGAACTACGAGCAGTACTTC CASRGRLAGNYEQYF
TRBJ2-5 TRBV6-6 . 11 . TGTGCCAGCAGTATACGGGGGACCCAGTACTTC CASSIRGTQYF
TRBJ2-1 TRBV10-2 TRBD2 15 . TGCGCCAGCATCCCTAGCGGGAGGGCCTACAATGAGCAGTTCTTC CASIPSGRAYNEQFF
TRBJ2-5 TRBV6-1 . 16 . TGTGCCAGCAGTGAAGAGAGGGGCAGGGCCTGGGAGACCCAGTACTTC CASSEERGRAWETQYF
TRBJ2-5 TRBV6-1 . 13 few TGTGCCAACCGACAGTACCCACAAGAGACCCAGTACTTC CANRQYPQETQYF
TRBJ2-1 TRBV6-5 . 12 . TGTGCCAGCAGTTATAACCAAGAGACCCAGTTCTTC CASSYNQETQFF
TRBJ2-5 TRBV6-1 TRBD1 16 few TGTGCCAGCAGTGACCCGAGGGACAGGGGGGAAGAGACCCAGTACTTC CASSDPRDRGEETQYF
TRBJ2-3 TRBV7-2 . 16 large TGTGCCAGCAGCTTAGGGATCCAGCTCGGGACAGATACGCAGTATTTT CASSLGIQLGTDTQYF
TRBJ2-1 TRBV12-3/TRBV12-4 . 14 . TGTGCCAGCAGTTTCCAGGGGGGTTACTACGAGCAGTTCTTC CASSFQGGYYEQFF
TRBJ2-1 TRBV6-1 TRBD1 14 medium-sized TGTGCCAGCAGTGAGTCAGGGGGCATAGAGACCCAGTTCTTC CASSESGGIETQFF
TRBJ2-1 TRBV12-3/TRBV12-4 TRBD2 15 few TGTGCCAGCAGTTTTCGGACTAGCGGGGTTAATGAGCAGTTCTTC CASSFRTSGVNEQFF
TRBJ2-5 TRBV6-1 TRBD1 14 few TGTGCCAGCACTAAGACGGGACAGCAAGAGACCCAGTACTTC CASTKTGQQETQYF
TRBJ2-1 TRBV6-1 . 14 once TGTGCCAGTTGGAGGGGAAGGACTAATTACGAGCAGTTCTTC CASWRGRTNYEQFF
TRBJ2-1 TRBV7-2 TRBD2 14 . TGTGCCAGCAGCTTAGAGGATTGGCGGGGGACCCAGTTCTTC CASSLEDWRGTQFF
TRBJ2-4 TRBV6-5 . 14 . TGTGCCAGCAGTTACTCGATAGGTGTCGATGAGCAGTACTTC CASSYSIGVDEQYF
TRBJ2-7 TRBV7-9 . 11 . TGTGCCACTACGTCCATCTACGAGCAGTACTTC CATTSIYEQYF
TRBJ2-3 TRBV6-1 TRBD2 14 large TGTGCCAGCGGGGGTCGGGGGGTCACAGATACGCAGTATTTT CASGGRGVTDTQYF
TRBJ2-3 TRBV6-6 . 17 few TGTGCCAGCAGTTACTCTGCCTTAAGGGTGCTGTCGGAGACCCAGTTCTTT CASSYSALRVLSETQFF
TRBJ2-7 TRBV11-3 TRBD2 18 . TGTGCCAGCAGCCCCGGGGCGGGAGAAGGGACCTTCTCCTACGAGCAGTACTTC CASSPGAGEGTFSYEQYF
TRBJ2-4 TRBV10-1 TRBD1 19 . TGCGCCAGCAGTGAGTTCGGACAGGGGACGCCAAAGCTTAAAAACATTCAGTACTTC CASSEFGQGTPKLKNIQYF
TRBJ2-3 TRBV24-1 TRBD2 16 few TGTGCCACCAGCGGCGATGGCGGGAGGGGGCCAGATACGCAGTATTTT CATSGDGGRGPDTQYF
TRBJ2-1 TRBV7-6 . 15 . TGTGCCAGCAGCCCACTGGCCAGGGGACTTTCACCCCTCCACTTC CASSPLARGLSPLHF
TRBJ2-7 TRBV6-1 . 16 large TGTGCCAGCAGCTCCCTCGGGATAGAGACCTACAATGAGCAGTACTTC CASSSLGIETYNEQYF
TRBJ2-3 TRBV12-3/TRBV12-4 . 14 . TGTGCCAGCAGTTTAGAGGCTAGCACAGATACGCAGTATTTT CASSLEASTDTQYF
TRBJ2-5 TRBV7-2 . 15 . TGTGCCAGCAGCGGCGAGCTGGGTGTGGGAGAGACCCAGTACTTC CASSGELGVGETQYF
TRBJ1-2 TRBV7-2 . 11 . TGTGCCAGCAGCTCCCTCGTGGTCAGCACCTTC CASSSLVVSTF
TRBJ2-1 TRBV6-1 . 15 few TGTGCCAGCAGGGTGGACAGATCTGTTTCAAATGAGCAGTTCTTC CASRVDRSVSNEQFF
TRBJ2-1 TRBV27 TRBD2 15 . TGTGCCAGCAGTTTTAGCGGGAGGTACTACAATGAGCAGTTCTTC CASSFSGRYYNEQFF
TRBJ2-1 TRBV6-1 TRBD2 15 few TGTGCCAGCACCCTAAGGACTAGCGGGAGTGGGGAGCAGTTCTTC CASTLRTSGSGEQFF
TRBJ2-1 TRBV7-2 TRBD2 14 . TGTGCCAGCAGCTCGCGGGGGGTCTACAATGAGCAGTTCTTC CASSSRGVYNEQFF
TRBJ2-1 TRBV7-2 TRBD2 18 medium-sized TGTGCCAGCATGCTCGGGACTAGCGGGATCGCGGGGGGGGAGACCCAGTTCTTC CASMLGTSGIAGGETQFF
TRBJ2-5 TRBV7-2 . 15 few TGTGCCAGCACCACTTCGCGGGACTCCCAAGAGACCCAGTACTTC CASTTSRDSQETQYF
TRBJ2-1 TRBV6-1 . 12 . TGTGCCAGCAGTGAAGGCAGTTTAGGGCAGTTCTTC CASSEGSLGQFF
TRBJ2-3 TRBV6-1 . 15 . TGTGCCAGCAGTGAAGAGGCAGGGGGGCCAGATACGCAGTATTTT CASSEEAGGPDTQYF
TRBJ2-7 TRBV6-5 TRBD1 16 . TGTGCCAGCAGTCCAAACACCGACAGGGCCTCCTACGAGCAGTACTTC CASSPNTDRASYEQYF
TRBJ2-1 TRBV7-2 . 12 medium-sized TGTGCCAGCAGCTTAGCGCAGGGTGAGCAGTTCTTC CASSLAQGEQFF
TRBJ2-3 TRBV6-5 . 16 few TGTGCCAGCAGTTACTCCCCTGCTTCCCCGCCAGATACGCAGTATTTT CASSYSPASPPDTQYF
TRBJ2-5 TRBV6-1 TRBD1 16 . TGTGCCAGCAGGCAGGGGGTGACCCAGCAGACGGAGACCCAGTACTTC CASRQGVTQQTETQYF
TRBJ2-1 TRBV12-3/TRBV12-4 TRBD2 15 . TGTGCCAGCAGGGCTGGACTAGCGGGAGGAAATGAGCAGTTCTTC CASRAGLAGGNEQFF
TRBJ2-1 TRBV27 . 16 . TGTGCCAGCAGTTCCTACCTCCGCGGACAAGTGGGGGAGCAGTTCTTC CASSSYLRGQVGEQFF
TRBJ2-1 TRBV6-6 TRBD2 16 few TGTGCCAGCAGTGGACTAGCGGACACCAAGAGGAATGAGCAGTTCTTC CASSGLADTKRNEQFF
TRBJ2-7 TRBV7-2 . 15 . TGTGCCAGCACCATGGCCCTCGGGCCCTACTACGAGCAGTACTTC CASTMALGPYYEQYF
TRBJ1-6 TRBV7-6 . 15 . TGTGCCAGCAGCTTATGGGATGGACCCAATTCACCCCTCCACTTT CASSLWDGPNSPLHF
TRBJ2-7 TRBV6-1 . 15 large TGTGCCAGCAGTGAAGCGGGCGGGAACCCCTACGAGCAGTACTTC CASSEAGGNPYEQYF
TRBJ2-1 TRBV3-1 . 15 . TGTGCCAGCAGCCAAGGACTAAGCTCCTACAATGAGCAGTTCTTC CASSQGLSSYNEQFF
TRBJ2-7 TRBV11-3 TRBD2 21 few TGTGCCAGCAGCGGACCACTAGCGGGAGGGCCTCAGGGAAAACCGAGGTACGAGCAGTACTTC CASSGPLAGGPQGKPRYEQYF
TRBJ2-5 TRBV7-2 . 14 . TGTGCCAGCAGCCCCCCGACAGGTTTTTCGGAGCAGTACTTC CASSPPTGFSEQYF
TRBJ2-5 TRBV27 TRBD2 21 . TGTGCCAGCAGTTTATTGCCCCCGCGATCTATAGCGGGAGGGCCGGAGGAGACCCAGTACTTC CASSLLPPRSIAGGPEETQYF
TRBJ2-1 TRBV6-5 TRBD2 15 . TGTGCCAGCCGACTAGCGGAAAGCTCCTACAATGAGCAGTTCTTC CASRLAESSYNEQFF
TRBJ2-7 TRBV6-8 TRBD2 16 . TGTGCCAGCAGCGAAAGGGGCGGGGGGAGCTCCTACGAGCAGTACTTC CASSERGGGSSYEQYF